This T cell receptor beta chain was obtained from a study of T cells in Graves' hyperthyroidism and ophthalmopathy (dated by TCRdb to about 2019). For the wider study: Peripheral blood was sampled at the time of initial diagnosis, prior to any treatment. To identify distinguishing TCR V-J signatures, a discovery cohort of some 100 patients was used, comprising fewer than 45 with Graves' ophthalmopathy and 57 with stable Graves' hyperthyroidism. Prospective prediction of ophthalmopathy was tested in an independent validation cohort of about 19 hyperthyroidism patients and some 17 patients who later progressed to ophthalmopathy. The approximately 98 discovery patients were randomly divided into training and test sets at a 7:3 ratio. In addition, the study compared T-cell repertoires in thyroid tissue and in blood from about 6 Graves' hyperthyroidism patients. Once sampling was done, hyperthyroidism patients were given methimazole at a starting dose of 30 mg daily, whereas ophthalmopathy patients were given high-dose intravenous methylprednisolone. The paper describes TCR Vbeta CDR3 sequencing of more than 120 peripheral blood samples, made up of around 41 ophthalmopathy patients, approximately 73 hyperthyroidism patients and approximately 17 progressor patients.

Ophthalmopathy patients had moderately to severely active disease, with a Clinical Activity Score of 3 or more, a NOSPECS grade of 4 or more, and a disease duration of less than 3 months. Exclusion was applied to patients with uncontrolled infections, other autoimmune diseases, pregnancy or lactation. Diagnoses were established on the basis of clinical symptoms, serum thyroxine and TRAb, thyroid ultrasound, and orbital computed tomography. PBMCs were separated from 10 ml of fresh peripheral blood using Ficoll-Paque density gradient centrifugation. Total RNA was extracted using Trizol reagent, and RNA quality was assessed on an Agilent 2100 Bioanalyzer. Study-wide findings and limitations: Sample size was not statistically predetermined, and investigators were not blinded to group allocation. In validation, progression to ophthalmopathy was predicted by the model with more than 65% sensitivity and around 75% specificity, a median of roughly 6.4 months before onset. A model built on a 13 V-J signature distinguished ophthalmopathy from stable hyperthyroidism, reaching around 90% sensitivity and around 81% specificity in cross-validation and 80%/75% in testing. Most expanded thyroid clonotypes (frequency above 0.001) were also detected in blood, suggesting blood repertoires may reflect thyroid immune responses.

The TCR beta CDR3 regions were amplified from the RNA transcripts. A first-round RT-PCR of the TCR CDR3 used the HTBI primer set with the Qiagen OneStep RT-PCR kit. Libraries were constructed in a second round of multiplex PCR, after which size selection and purification were performed. Libraries were sequenced paired-end with 100 bp reads on an Illumina HiSeq2000. Regarding the original processing steps: SOAPnuke was used to process the raw data, removing reads that contained adapters or uncalled bases, had a mean Phred below 15, or lacked an exact match to the constant primer or identifier. COPE v1.2.5 was used to merge the high-quality paired reads, and each unique nucleotide sequence was defined as a clonotype. MiTCR v1.1 was used to align clonotypes to the IMGT TRBV, TRBD and TRBJ reference segments. Only V-J combinations with frequency above 0.0001, covering about 99% of repertoires, were analysed. The TCS score was defined as the ratio of F50 (clonal expansion) to E x V (chaos), calculated using BLOSUM62-based TCRdist between CDR3 peptides within each V-J. Welch's t-statistics and random forest reduced several hundred V-J features to roughly 13, which were used in a naive Bayes classifier (R e1071). TCRdb took the public reads, trimmed them with fastp at Q25, ran MiXCR for clone calling and kept in-frame beta chains. Each entry is one CDR3 protein sequence, shown with its most common DNA and genes. V and J calls and clone size were set by TCRdb, not the authors. The sample yields hundreds of thousands of distinct CDR3 sequences; roughly a sixth were counted once. Approximately 3.5% of the sample is in the top ten clones.

Including cysteine and phenylalanine, the CDR3 has 16 amino acids. This entry keeps only the CDR3 DNA: 48 bases, framed from base 1. Trimming at the junction amounts to 4 bases on V and 3 bases on J, and the germline ends lie 19 bases apart. The germline V gene (reference sequence) specifies DFQATT as CDR1 and SNEGSKA as CDR2. This clonotype was picked up a small number of times. It lacks a known antigen. Base-call qualities are not available, and no considerably larger clone is one nucleotide away. This sequence originates from a middle-aged woman with Graves' ophthalmopathy. The chain is encoded by TRBV20-1 joined to TRBJ2-1; the D gene is not confidently resolved. Sequencing was performed on blood. The DNA is as follows: TGCAGTGCTAAAAGTCCCAATATCGGTGACTACAATGAGCAGTTCTTC. This is translated as CSAKSPNIGDYNEQFF.